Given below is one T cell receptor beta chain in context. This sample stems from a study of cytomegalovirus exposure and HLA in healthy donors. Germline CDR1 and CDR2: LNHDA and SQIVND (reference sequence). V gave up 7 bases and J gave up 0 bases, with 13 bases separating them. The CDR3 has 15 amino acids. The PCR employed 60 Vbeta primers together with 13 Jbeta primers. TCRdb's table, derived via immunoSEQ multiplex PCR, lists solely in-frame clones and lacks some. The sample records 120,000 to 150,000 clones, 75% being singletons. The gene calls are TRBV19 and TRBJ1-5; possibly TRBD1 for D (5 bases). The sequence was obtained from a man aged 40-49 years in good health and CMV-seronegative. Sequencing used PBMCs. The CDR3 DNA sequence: TGTGCCAGTACGACGACAGATTATAGCAATCAGCCCCAGCATTTT. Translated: CASTTTDYSNQPQHF.